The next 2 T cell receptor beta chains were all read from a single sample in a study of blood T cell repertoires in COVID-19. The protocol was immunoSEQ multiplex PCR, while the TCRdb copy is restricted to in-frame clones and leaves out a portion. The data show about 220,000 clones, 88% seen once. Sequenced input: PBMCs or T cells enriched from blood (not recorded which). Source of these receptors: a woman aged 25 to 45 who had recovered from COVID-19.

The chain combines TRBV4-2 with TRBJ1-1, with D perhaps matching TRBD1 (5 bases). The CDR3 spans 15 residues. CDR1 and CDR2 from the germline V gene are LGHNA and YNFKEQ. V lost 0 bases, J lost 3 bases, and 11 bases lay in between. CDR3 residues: CASSQDRGADTEAFF. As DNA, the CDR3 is TGTGCCAGCAGCCAAGATAGGGGTGCCGACACTGAAGCTTTCTTT.

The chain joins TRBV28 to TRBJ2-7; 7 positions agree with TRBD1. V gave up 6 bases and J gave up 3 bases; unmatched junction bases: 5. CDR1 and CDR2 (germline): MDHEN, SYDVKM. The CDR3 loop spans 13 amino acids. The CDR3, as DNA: TGTGCCAGCAGATCGACAGGGTTCTACGAGCAGTACTTC. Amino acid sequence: CASRSTGFYEQYF.